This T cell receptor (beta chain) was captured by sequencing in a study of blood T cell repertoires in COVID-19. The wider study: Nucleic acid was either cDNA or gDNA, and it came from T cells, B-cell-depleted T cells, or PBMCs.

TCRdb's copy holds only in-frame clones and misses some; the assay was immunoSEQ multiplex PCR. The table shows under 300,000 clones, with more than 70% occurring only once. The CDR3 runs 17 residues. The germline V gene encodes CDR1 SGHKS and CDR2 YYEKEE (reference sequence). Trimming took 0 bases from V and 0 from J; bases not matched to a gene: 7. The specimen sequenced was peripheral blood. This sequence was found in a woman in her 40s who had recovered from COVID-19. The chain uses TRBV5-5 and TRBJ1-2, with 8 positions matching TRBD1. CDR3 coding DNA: TGTGCCAGCAGCTTGGATCCCAGGGGGCGGGCTAACTATGGCTACACCTTC. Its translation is CASSLDPRGRANYGYTF.